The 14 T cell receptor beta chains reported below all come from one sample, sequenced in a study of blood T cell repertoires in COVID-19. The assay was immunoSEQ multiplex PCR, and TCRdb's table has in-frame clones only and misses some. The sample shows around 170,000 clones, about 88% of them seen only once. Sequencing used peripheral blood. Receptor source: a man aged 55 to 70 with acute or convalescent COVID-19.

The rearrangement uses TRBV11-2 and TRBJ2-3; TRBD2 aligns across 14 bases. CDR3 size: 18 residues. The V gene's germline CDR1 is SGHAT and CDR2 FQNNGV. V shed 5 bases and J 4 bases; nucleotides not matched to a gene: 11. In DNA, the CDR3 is TGTGCCAGCAGCCCACGACTAGCGGGAGGGATCTTCCCAGATACGCAGTATTTT. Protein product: CASSPRLAGGIFPDTQYF.

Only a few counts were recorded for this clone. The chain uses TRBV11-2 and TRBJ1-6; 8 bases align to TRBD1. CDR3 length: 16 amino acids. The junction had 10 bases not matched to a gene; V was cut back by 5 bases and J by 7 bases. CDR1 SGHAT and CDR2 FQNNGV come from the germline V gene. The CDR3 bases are TGTGCCAGCAGCGAACGGACAGGGATACGCAATTCACCCCTCCACTTT. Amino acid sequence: CASSERTGIRNSPLHF.

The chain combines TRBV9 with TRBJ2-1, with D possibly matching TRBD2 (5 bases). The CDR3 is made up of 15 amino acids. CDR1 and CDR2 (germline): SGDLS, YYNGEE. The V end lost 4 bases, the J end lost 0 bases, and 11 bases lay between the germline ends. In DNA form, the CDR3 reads TGTGCCAGCAGCCCCGCCGAGGGCTCCTACAATGAGCAGTTCTTC. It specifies CASSPAEGSYNEQFF.

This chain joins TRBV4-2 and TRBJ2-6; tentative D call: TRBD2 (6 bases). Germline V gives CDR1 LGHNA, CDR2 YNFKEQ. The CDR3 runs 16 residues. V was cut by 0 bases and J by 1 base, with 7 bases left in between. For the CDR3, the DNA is TGTGCCAGCAGCCAAGAGGGACTTTCTGGGGCCAACGTCCTGACTTTC. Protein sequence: CASSQEGLSGANVLTF.

CDR3 sequence: CASSVGGEPGKGPLHF. CDR3 nucleotide sequence: TGTGCCAGCAGCGTAGGGGGGGAACCTGGAAAGGGACCCCTCCACTTT. The V call is TRBV9, the J call TRBJ1-6; D might be TRBD1 (5 bases). This CDR3 is built from 16 residues. Trimming cost V 0 bases and J 12 bases, with 19 bases left between them. Germline CDR1 reads SGDLS; CDR2 reads YYNGEE.

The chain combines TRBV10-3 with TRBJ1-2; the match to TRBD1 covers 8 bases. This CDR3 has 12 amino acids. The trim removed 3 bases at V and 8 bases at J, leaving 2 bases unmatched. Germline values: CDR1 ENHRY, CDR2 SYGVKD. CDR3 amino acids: CAISDYRGGYTF. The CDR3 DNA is TGTGCCATCAGTGACTACAGGGGGGGCTACACCTTC.

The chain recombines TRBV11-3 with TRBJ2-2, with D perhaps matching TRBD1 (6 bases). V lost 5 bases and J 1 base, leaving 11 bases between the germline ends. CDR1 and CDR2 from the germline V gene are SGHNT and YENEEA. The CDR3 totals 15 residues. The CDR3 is CASSAQDRNTGELFF. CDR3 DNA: TGTGCCAGCAGCGCCCAGGACAGGAACACCGGGGAGCTGTTTTTT.

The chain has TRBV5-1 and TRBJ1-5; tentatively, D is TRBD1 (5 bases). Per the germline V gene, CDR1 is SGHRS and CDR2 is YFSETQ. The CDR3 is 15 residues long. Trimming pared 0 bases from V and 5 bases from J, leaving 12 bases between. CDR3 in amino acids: CASSLAGDFHQPQHF. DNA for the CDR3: TGCGCCAGCAGCTTGGCCGGGGACTTTCATCAGCCCCAGCATTTT.

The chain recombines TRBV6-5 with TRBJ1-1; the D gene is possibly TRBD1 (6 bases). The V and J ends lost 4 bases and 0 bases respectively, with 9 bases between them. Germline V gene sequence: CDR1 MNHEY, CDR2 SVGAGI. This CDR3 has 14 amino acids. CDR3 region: CASSFDRMNTEAFF. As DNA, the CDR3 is TGTGCCAGCAGTTTTGACAGGATGAACACTGAAGCTTTCTTT.

The CDR3 coding sequence is TGTGCCAGTGATTACACGGGCCAAGAGACCCAGTACTTC. It translates to CASDYTGQETQYF. The gene calls are TRBV2 and TRBJ2-5; D is unclear. Trimming removed 9 bases at V and 1 base at J, with 12 bases between. This CDR3 spans 13 amino acids. The V gene's germline CDR1 is SNHLY and CDR2 FYNNEI. Looking up the rest from reference TRBV2 and TRBJ2-5 gives the full variable domain: EPEVTQTPSHQVTQMGQEVILRCVPISNHLYFYWYRQILGQKVEFLVSFYNNEISEKSEIFDDQFSVERPDGSNFTLKIRSTKLEDSAMYFCASDYTGQETQYFGPGTRLLVL.

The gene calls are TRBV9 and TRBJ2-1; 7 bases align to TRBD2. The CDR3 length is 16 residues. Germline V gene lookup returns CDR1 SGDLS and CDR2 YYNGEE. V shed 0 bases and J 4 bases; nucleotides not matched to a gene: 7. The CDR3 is CASSVDTGGYYNEQFF. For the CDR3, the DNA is TGTGCCAGCAGCGTAGATACGGGAGGATATTACAATGAGCAGTTCTTC.

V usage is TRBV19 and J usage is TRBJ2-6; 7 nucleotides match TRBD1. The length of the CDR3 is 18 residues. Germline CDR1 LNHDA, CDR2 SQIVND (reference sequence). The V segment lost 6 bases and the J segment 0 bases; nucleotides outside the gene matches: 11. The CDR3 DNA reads TGTGCCAGTAGCCAAACAGGGGTTGTGAGCTCTGGGGCCAACGTCCTGACTTTC. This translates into CASSQTGVVSSGANVLTF.

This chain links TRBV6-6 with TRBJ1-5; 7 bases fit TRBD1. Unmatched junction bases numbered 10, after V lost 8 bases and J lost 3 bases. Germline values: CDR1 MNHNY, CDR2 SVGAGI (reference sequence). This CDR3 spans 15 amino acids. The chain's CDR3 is CASLRDSPHNQPQHF. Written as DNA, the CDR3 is TGTGCCAGCCTCCGGGACAGCCCGCACAATCAGCCCCAGCATTTT.

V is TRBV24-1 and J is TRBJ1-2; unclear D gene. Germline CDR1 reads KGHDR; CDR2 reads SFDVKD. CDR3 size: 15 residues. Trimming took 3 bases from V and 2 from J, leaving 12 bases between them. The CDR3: CATSDAAGINYGYTF. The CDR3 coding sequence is TGTGCCACCAGTGATGCCGCGGGGATAAACTATGGCTACACCTTC.